This TCR beta chain is from a study of cytomegalovirus exposure and HLA in healthy donors. PCR employed 60 Vbeta and 13 Jbeta primers. Profiled with immunoSEQ multiplex PCR; TCRdb holds only in-frame clones, not every one. Altogether around 150,000 clones are present, around four fifths being singletons, with the ten largest covering roughly 10%. Study-wide results and limits: Most TCR sequences were uncommon, yet certain public TCRs appeared in many donors. After further analysis at a later stage, 16,951 TCR beta sequences were associated with HLA alleles at 0.05 false discovery rate.

As regards this clone: The antigen remains undetermined.

Germline assignment: CDR1 MDHEN and CDR2 SYDVKM. The trim removed 5 bases at V and 3 bases at J, leaving 10 bases unmatched. This CDR3 spans 15 amino acids. Sequences were obtained from PBMCs. This TCR came from a man aged 45 to 65 in good health and CMV-seropositive. The chain employs TRBV28 and TRBJ2-7; TRBD1 matches at 7 bases. CDR3 amino acids: CASSLPRQGGYEQYF. CDR3 sequence (DNA): TGTGCCAGCAGTCTCCCTCGACAGGGTGGCTACGAGCAGTACTTC.